These 10 T cell receptor beta chains came from one sample sequenced in a study of shared T cell receptors in the human thymus. Method: immunoSEQ multiplex PCR; TCRdb's copy keeps in-frame clones and lacks some. The sample includes hundreds of thousands of clones, around nine tenths of them seen just once. This same sample was also part of a study on human thymus T cells.

The sample comprised thymocytes. The receptors shown here come from a boy in the first two years of life with a congenital heart defect.

The CDR3 nucleotides read TGCGCCAGCAGCTTGGGCAGACAGTACGAGCAGTACTTC. The encoded protein is CASSLGRQYEQYF. This chain links TRBV5-1 with TRBJ2-7; a weak D match, TRBD1 (5 bases). This CDR3 comprises 13 residues. Germline V gives CDR1 SGHRS, CDR2 YFSETQ. The germline V and J ends were trimmed by 0 bases and 4 bases, with 8 bases remaining between them.

The chain couples TRBV19 to TRBJ1-5; 11 positions agree with TRBD1. This CDR3 has 17 residues. With V trimmed by 7 bases and J by 1 base, 9 bases remained unmatched. CDR1 is LNHDA and CDR2 is SQIVND in the germline V gene (reference sequence). This CDR3 is CASTPGQGVYSNQPQHF. In DNA form, the CDR3 reads TGTGCCAGTACCCCGGGACAGGGGGTCTACAGCAATCAGCCCCAGCATTTT. The whole variable domain, filled in from reference TRBV19 and TRBJ1-5, reads DGGITQSPKYLFRKEGQNVTLSCEQNLNHDAMYWYRQDPGQGLRLIYYSQIVNDFQKGDIAEGYSVSREKKESFPLTVTSAQKNPTAFYLCASTPGQGVYSNQPQHFGDGTRLSIL.

This chain links TRBV28 with TRBJ2-4, with D maybe TRBD2 (7 bases). Between the trimmed V and J ends, which lost 6 bases and 1 base, there was a span of 25 bases. The germline gives CDR1 MDHEN, CDR2 SYDVKM. The CDR3 sequence is 19 residues long. This CDR3 reads CASSSPQEGGRTAKNIQYF. The CDR3 coding sequence is TGTGCCAGCAGCTCTCCTCAGGAGGGGGGGAGAACGGCCAAAAACATTCAGTACTTC.

In this sample, this clone turned up once. This chain links TRBV25-1 with TRBJ2-5, with 9 bases lining up with TRBD2. Germline CDR1 reads MGHDK; CDR2 reads SYGVNS. This CDR3 is built from 14 residues. V lost 6 bases and J lost 4; bases outside the gene matches: 6. CDR3 sequence reads: CASRVAGVAETQYF. The CDR3 DNA sequence: TGTGCCAGCAGAGTAGCGGGAGTAGCAGAGACCCAGTACTTC.

The gene calls are TRBV10-3 and TRBJ2-1, with no clear D. CDR3 length equals 11 residues. With 1 base removed from V and 7 bases from J, the gap between germline ends came to 2 bases. Germline assignment: CDR1 ENHRY and CDR2 SYGVKD. DNA of the CDR3: TGTGCCATCAGTGAGTTAAATGAGCAGTTCTTC. As protein: CAISELNEQFF.

The chain links TRBV30 to TRBJ1-3; D is perhaps TRBD1 (5 bases). CDR3 size: 15 residues. Germline loops: CDR1 GTSNPN, CDR2 SVGIG (reference sequence). Trimming removed 5 bases at V and 0 bases at J, with 14 bases between. CDR3 residues: CAWLVKGFSGNTIYF. For the CDR3, the DNA is TGTGCCTGGCTGGTGAAGGGGTTCTCTGGAAACACCATATATTTT.

The rearrangement uses TRBV21-1 and TRBJ2-4; TRBD2 was called by the table and not checked on the DNA. TRBV21-1 is termed a pseudogene. The CDR3 sequence is 17 residues long. The CDR3 protein is CASSPRGREGPKNIQYF. Here the CDR3 DNA reads TGTGCCAGCAGCCCGAGGGGGCGGGAGGGCCCCAAAAACATTCAGTACTTC.

The J gene is TRBJ2-3, the V gene TRBV7-9; a weak D match, TRBD2 (5 bases). Deletions cut 8 bases from V and 8 bases from J, with 17 bases between. The CDR3 is made up of 13 amino acids. The germline V gene encodes CDR1 SEHNR and CDR2 FQNEAQ (reference sequence). The CDR3: CASARRTTPTQYF. CDR3 DNA: TGTGCCAGCGCGAGGAGGACGACACCTACGCAGTATTTT.

The CDR3 DNA follows: TGTGCCAGCAGCTCACCCCGGGGGGCGGGAGGAGAGACCCAGTACTTC. Its translation is CASSSPRGAGGETQYF. The chain joins TRBV5-6 to TRBJ2-5, with 8 bases identical to TRBD2. CDR3 size: 16 residues. The J segment lost 4 bases and the V segment lost 3 bases, leaving 11 bases of the junction unmatched. From germline, CDR1 is SGHDT and CDR2 YYEEEE.

The rearrangement uses TRBV5-6 and TRBJ2-7; tentatively, D is TRBD2 (7 bases). V was cut by 2 bases and J by 4 bases, with 13 bases left in between. The CDR3 extends over 14 amino acids. CDR1 and CDR2 from the germline V gene are SGHDT and YYEEEE. The DNA of the CDR3 is TGTGCCAGCAGCTTTCGGGGGGCGCGGTACGAGCAGTACTTC. It is translated as CASSFRGARYEQYF.